The 32 T cell receptor beta chains below come from one sample, sequenced in a study of tissue T cells after allogeneic stem cell transplantation. Measured with immunoSEQ multiplex PCR; TCRdb has only the in-frame clones, and not every one. The sample has 45,000 to 50,000 clones; roughly 73% are singletons. Input material: sorted cells pooled from one or two spleens. The receptors shown here come from a pool of C57BL/6 mice in good health.

About this clone itself: The gene names here belong to mouse. Sequencing ends 1 residue short of the CDR3 end; the germline J gene provides the rest. The chain uses TRBV19 and TRBJ1-6; TRBD1 aligns across 7 bases. TRBJ1-6 has ORF status, its function being uncertain. V was clipped by 5 bases and J by 0 bases; unmatched bases: 2. The length of the CDR3 is 15 residues. CDR1 FNHDT and CDR2 SITEND come from the germline V gene (reference sequence). This CDR3 is CASSRQGSYNSPLYF. Incomplete CDR3 DNA: TGTGCCAGCAGCCGACAGGGTTCCTATAATTCGCCCCTCTAC.

This clone was recorded a few times. Genes and germline are mouse. The missing CDR3 end, 1 residue past where the read stops, is filled in from the germline J gene. The V gene is TRBV16, the J gene TRBJ2-7; TRBD2 agrees at 12 bases. The germline gives CDR1 SGHSA, CDR2 FRNQAP. The length of the CDR3 is 14 residues. V lost 5 bases to trimming and J lost 7 bases; unmatched junction nucleotides: 6. The CDR3 sequence: CASSADWGGDEQYF. The covered CDR3 bases are TGTGCAAGCAGCGCCGACTGGGGGGGCGACGAACAGTAC. The full variable domain, with the rest looked up from reference TRBV16 and TRBJ2-7, is NAGVIQTPRHKVTGKGQEATLWCEPISGHSAVFWYRQTIVQGLEFLTYFRNQAPIDDSGMPKERFSAQMPNQSHSTLKIQSTQPQDSAVYLCASSADWGGDEQYFGPGTRLTVL.

To note about this clone: Gene labels here are mouse ones. The read finishes 1 residue shy of the CDR3 end, and the germline J gene is used to complete it. This rearrangement joins TRBV19 to TRBJ2-5; 10 bases match TRBD2. Germline trimming cut 1 base from V and 8 bases from J; bases unmatched to any gene: 4. This CDR3 has 14 residues. Germline V CDR1 and CDR2: FNHDT, SITEND (reference sequence). The part of the CDR3 DNA that was read is TGTGCCAGCAGTATACTGGGGGGGCCTCCCACCCAGTAC. This codes for CASSILGGPPTQY. The whole CDR3 region reads CASSILGGPPTQYF.

Regarding this clone: All gene names here are mouse names. The read is 1 residue too short to cover the CDR3 end, so that end is filled in from the germline J gene. The same CDR3 is also encoded by other DNA sequences in this sample. The chain joins TRBV3 to TRBJ2-3, with D unclear. Germline V gene sequence: CDR1 SNHLY, CDR2 FYNGKV (reference sequence). V lost 1 base and J 6 bases, leaving 2 bases between the germline ends. CDR3 size: 11 residues. The CDR3 region is CASSLGETLYF. The sequenced part of the CDR3 DNA is TGTGCCAGCAGCTTAGGCGAAACGCTGTAT.

On this clone itself: Gene names follow the mouse nomenclature. Sequencing ends 1 residue short of the CDR3 end; the germline J gene provides the rest. The chain is built from TRBV2 and TRBJ2-5; D is undetermined. Germline V gene sequence: CDR1 LGHNA, CDR2 YSYQKL. Trimming cost V 0 bases and J 0 bases, with 4 bases left between them. The CDR3 length is 14 residues. CDR3 bases read: TGTGCCAGCAGCCAAGACTGGAACCAAGACACCCAGTAC. Translated, it gives CASSQDWNQDTQY. The entire CDR3 reads CASSQDWNQDTQYF.

As concerns this clone: Sequence at one end of the junction differs from germline and may be a read error. Gene names denote mouse genes. The read falls 1 residue short of the CDR3 end, and the missing part is taken from the germline J gene. The chain couples TRBV16 to TRBJ2-7; D is perhaps TRBD1 or TRBD2 (6 bases each). This CDR3 has 12 amino acids. In germline, CDR1 is SGHSA, CDR2 FRNQAP. The part of the CDR3 DNA that was read is TGTGCCAGCAGTTTAAAGGGGGGTGAACAGTAC. Translated, it gives CASSLKGGEQY. The CDR3, in full, reads CASSLKGGEQYF.

Note on this clone: Genes and germline come from the mouse. The CDR3 goes on 1 residue after the read ends, and that part is filled in from the germline J gene. V is TRBV13-3 and J is TRBJ2-5, with D perhaps TRBD1 (5 bases). The germline V gene encodes CDR1 NNHDY and CDR2 SYVADS. The CDR3 length is 13 residues. Trimming removed 4 bases from V and 5 bases from J, with 11 bases in between. The CDR3 sequence is CASSPAGLDTQYF. CDR3 bases read: TGTGCCAGCAGTCCGGCAGGGTTAGACACCCAGTAC. Full variable domain (outside the CDR3, taken from reference TRBV13-3 and TRBJ2-5): EAAVTQSPRSKVAVTGGKVTLSCHQTNNHDYMYWYRQDTGHGLRLIHYSYVADSTEKGDIPDGYKASRPSQENFSLILELASLSQTAVYFCASSPAGLDTQYFGPGTRLLVL.

As concerns this clone: Gene and germline names: mouse. Read sequence stops 1 residue before the CDR3 end, and the germline J gene provides the missing end. Other DNA variants within this sample encode the same CDR3. The chain is built from TRBV13-1 and TRBJ1-1; the D gene is possibly TRBD1 (5 bases). V lost 0 bases and J lost 2, with 8 bases in between. The CDR3 has 14 residues. Germline CDR1 and CDR2: NSHNY and SYGAGN. CDR3 loop: CASSDGQGNTEVFF. Partial CDR3 DNA: TGTGCCAGCAGTGATGGCCAGGGCAACACAGAAGTCTTC.

This clone was seen a few times. The gene symbols are mouse symbols. The CDR3 end is not reached by the read, which stops 1 residue before it; the germline J gene fills it in. This sample includes further DNA sequences coding for the same CDR3. This sequence joins TRBV13-2 and TRBJ2-1; no clear D gene. The CDR3 is 14 amino acids. From germline, CDR1 is NNHNN and CDR2 SYGAGS (reference sequence). Trimming stripped 0 bases from V and 1 base from J, with 5 bases between. This chain's CDR3 is CASGDDGNYAEQFF. Incomplete CDR3 DNA: TGTGCCAGCGGTGATGATGGGAACTATGCTGAGCAGTTC.

As for this clone: Mouse gene names apply. The read ends 1 residue shy of where the CDR3 ends; the end is completed using the germline J gene. The chain uses TRBV13-1 and TRBJ2-5, with unresolved D. CDR1 and CDR2 (germline): NSHNY, SYGAGN. The CDR3 covers 12 residues. The V end lost 2 bases, the J end lost 7 bases, and 8 bases lay between the germline ends. CDR3 DNA, as far as it was read: TGTGCCAGCAGTGACAGCCCGAACACCCAGTAC. It specifies CASSDSPNTQY. The complete CDR3 sequence is CASSDSPNTQYF.

In the case of this clone: The junction shows a germline mismatch at one end, possibly a read error. Mouse gene names and germline throughout. From the germline J gene comes the end of the CDR3, since the read stops 1 residue before it. The chain is built from TRBV13-1 and TRBJ2-1, with a tentative D call TRBD1 (6 bases). In germline, CDR1 is NSHNY, CDR2 SYGAGN. The CDR3 spans 14 residues. The chain's CDR3 is CVSRHRVNYAEQFF. The sequenced CDR3 bases are TGTGTCAGCAGACACAGGGTTAACTATGCTGAGCAGTTC.

This clone was seen more than once but under ten times. Gene names are mouse gene names. The read ends 1 residue shy of where the CDR3 ends; the end is completed using the germline J gene. The chain recombines TRBV12-1 with TRBJ2-7; 8 bases fit TRBD2. The trim removed 4 bases at V and 0 bases at J, leaving 4 bases unmatched. The CDR3 is made up of 14 amino acids. Germline-derived CDR1 and CDR2 are SGHSN and HYEKVE. The DNA read from the CDR3 is TGTGCCAGCTCATACTGGGGGAGCTCCTATGAACAGTAC. Protein product: CASSYWGSSYEQY. The whole CDR3 protein is CASSYWGSSYEQYF.

This clone turned up a few times. Each gene name is a mouse one. Read coverage stops 1 residue before the CDR3 terminus; the germline J gene supplies the remainder. The rearrangement links TRBV24 to TRBJ1-5; the D is unclear. CDR3 size: 10 residues. Germline lookup yields CDR1 KGHTA and CDR2 FRNEEI. V was cut by 4 bases and J by 9 bases, with 4 bases left in between. The CDR3 loop reads CASSRRAPLF. CDR3 DNA (partial): TGTGCCAGCAGTCGTCGGGCTCCGCTT.

This clone came up a few times. The genes are named according to mouse. With the read ending 1 residue before the CDR3 end, the germline J gene is used to fill in that end. V and J are TRBV3 and TRBJ2-7; D not resolved. V shed 5 bases and J shed 0 bases, with 5 bases lying between them. The CDR3 totals 12 residues. Germline V gene sequence: CDR1 SNHLY, CDR2 FYNGKV (reference sequence). CDR3 bases read: TGTGCCAGCAGCCCCAACTCCTATGAACAGTAC. As protein: CASSPNSYEQY. The entire CDR3 protein reads CASSPNSYEQYF.

This clone was seen only once. Germline and genes: mouse. The read ends 1 residue early relative to the CDR3; the germline J gene fills the gap. The chain joins TRBV26 to TRBJ1-1; 8 nucleotides agree with TRBD1. The CDR3 sequence is 13 residues long. Per the germline V gene, CDR1 is KGHPV and CDR2 is FQNQEV (reference sequence). Germline trimming cut 4 bases from V and 5 bases from J; bases unmatched to any gene: 3. The DNA read from the CDR3 is TGTGCCAGCAGTCCCCAGGGGGCAACAGAAGTCTTC. It translates to CASSPQGATEVF. The CDR3, in full, reads CASSPQGATEVFF.

As to this clone: Gene names refer to mouse genes. Here the CDR3 reads CAWSPTGGHTGQLYF. The CDR3 DNA, read in part, is TGTGCCTGGAGTCCGACAGGGGGCCACACCGGGCAGCTCTAC. The gene calls are TRBV31 and TRBJ2-2; TRBD1 agrees at 10 bases. The read gets to within 1 residue of the CDR3 end, and the germline J gene fills in the rest. Germline CDR1 reads GKSSPN; CDR2 reads SITVG. Trimming removed 1 base from V and 3 bases from J; junction bases left unmatched: 2. The CDR3 loop spans 15 amino acids.

As for this clone: Gene names refer to mouse genes. The CDR3 goes on 1 residue after the read ends, and that part is filled in from the germline J gene. The V and J genes are TRBV13-2 and TRBJ2-3; perhaps TRBD1 as D (5 bases). Germline V gene sequence: CDR1 NNHNN, CDR2 SYGAGS (reference sequence). The CDR3 spans 13 residues. V lost 5 bases and J 4 bases, leaving 11 bases between the germline ends. CDR3 loop: CASGPQGTETLYF. The sequenced part of the CDR3 DNA is TGTGCCAGCGGCCCTCAGGGAACAGAAACGCTGTAT.

About this clone: Here the gene names and germline are mouse. Read sequence stops 1 residue before the CDR3 end, and the germline J gene provides the missing end. The rearrangement links TRBV4 to TRBJ2-5, with D perhaps TRBD2 (5 bases). CDR1 and CDR2 from the germline V gene are LGHDT and YNNKQL (reference sequence). V dropped 6 bases and J dropped 0 bases, with 7 bases sitting between them. The CDR3 totals 13 residues. The CDR3 loop is CASRLVNQDTQYF. Partial CDR3 DNA: TGTGCCAGCAGACTGGTTAACCAAGACACCCAGTAC.

This clone was observed once. Here the gene names and germline are mouse. The observed sequence ends 1 residue before the CDR3 terminus, with the missing tail filled in from the germline J gene. This chain links TRBV13-3 with TRBJ1-6, with 7 bases matching TRBD1. TRBJ1-6 is marked as an open reading frame, function uncertain. The germline CDR1 and CDR2 sequences are NNHDY and SYVADS. V lost 2 bases and J lost 6; bases outside the gene matches: 2. The CDR3 runs to 14 residues. The sequenced CDR3 bases are TGTGCCAGCAGTGAAGAGGGGGCTAATTCGCCCCTCTAC. Translation: CASSEEGANSPLY. The full CDR3 sequence reads CASSEEGANSPLYF.

Worth noting for this clone: Gene names are mouse gene names. With the read ending 1 residue before the CDR3 end, the germline J gene is used to fill in that end. The chain combines TRBV3 with TRBJ2-1; 9 bases agree with TRBD2. CDR1 and CDR2 (germline): SNHLY, FYNGKV (reference sequence). The CDR3 is made up of 17 amino acids. The V segment lost 1 base and the J segment 7 bases; nucleotides outside the gene matches: 11. The DNA read from the CDR3 is TGTGCCAGCAGCTTAGTTGGGGGGGCGCTCGGATGGGCTGAGCAGTTC. Amino acids: CASSLVGGALGWAEQF. The CDR3 in full is CASSLVGGALGWAEQFF.

Notes on this clone: Gene and germline names: mouse. The observed sequence ends 1 residue before the CDR3 terminus, with the missing tail filled in from the germline J gene. The chain joins TRBV31 to TRBJ1-5; D is possibly TRBD1 (5 bases). The germline V and J ends were trimmed by 7 bases and 7 bases, with 11 bases remaining between them. The CDR3 spans 11 residues. Germline CDR1 GKSSPN, CDR2 SITVG. The CDR3 here is CAYDRGQAPLF. Incomplete CDR3 DNA: TGTGCCTACGACAGAGGGCAGGCTCCGCTT.

As to this clone: Mouse germline and gene names are used. The CDR3 goes on 1 residue after the read ends, and that part is filled in from the germline J gene. V gene TRBV16 combines with J gene TRBJ2-7; 9 bases match TRBD2. This CDR3 has 15 residues. The J segment lost 7 bases and the V segment lost 0 bases, leaving 7 bases of the junction unmatched. Germline CDR1 reads SGHSA; CDR2 reads FRNQAP. The CDR3 sequence: CASSLDDGGAGEQYF. CDR3 bases read: TGTGCAAGCAGCTTAGATGATGGGGGGGCAGGAGAACAGTAC.

This clone appeared a single time. Mouse germline and gene names are used. The sequenced fragment ends 1 residue before the CDR3 boundary, so the rest is inferred from the germline J gene. The genes are TRBV4 and TRBJ1-2; possible D gene TRBD1, 6 bases. V was shortened by 6 bases and J by 4 bases, with 6 bases between the two germline ends. The CDR3 has 11 residues. Germline values: CDR1 LGHDT, CDR2 YNNKQL (reference sequence). CDR3 DNA (partial): TGTGCCAGCAGGGACAGCTCCGACTACACC. It encodes CASRDSSDYT. The whole CDR3 protein is CASRDSSDYTF.

About this clone: Gene names are mouse gene names. The read finishes 1 residue shy of the CDR3 end, and the germline J gene is used to complete it. The chain couples TRBV14 to TRBJ1-3; TRBD1 matches at 9 bases. The germline V gene encodes CDR1 SGHDT and CDR2 FRDEAV. V was pared by 5 bases and J by 4 bases, with 7 bases of the junction left unmatched. This CDR3 has 15 amino acids. The CDR3 bases that were read are TGTGCCAGCAGCCCCGGACAGGGGTCGGGAAATACGCTCTAT. It yields the protein CASSPGQGSGNTLY. The full CDR3 is CASSPGQGSGNTLYF.

A word on this clone: Genes here carry mouse names. The read ends 1 residue shy of where the CDR3 ends; the end is completed using the germline J gene. The V call is TRBV13-3, the J call TRBJ2-7, with 8 bases identical to TRBD1. The CDR3 extends over 12 amino acids. After removal of 5 bases from V and 2 bases from J, the junction contained 0 bases not matched to a gene. Germline CDR1 and CDR2: NNHDY and SYVADS. CDR3 bases read: TGTGCCAGCAGGGACAGGGCCTATGAACAGTAC. This translates into CASRDRAYEQY. The entire CDR3 protein is CASRDRAYEQYF.

A few counts support this clone. Mouse gene names and germline throughout. The CDR3 DNA, read in part, is TGTGCCAGCAGTCACTGGGGGGGTAGCTCCTATGAACAGTAC. Translating gives CASSHWGGSSYEQY. The CDR3, in full, reads CASSHWGGSSYEQYF. J is TRBJ2-7 and V is TRBV24; TRBD2 matches at 10 bases. The read finishes 1 residue shy of the CDR3 end, and the germline J gene is used to complete it. Trimming at V came to 4 bases and at J to 0 bases, leaving 3 bases not matched to a gene. Per germline, CDR1 KGHTA and CDR2 FRNEEI. This CDR3 comprises 15 residues.

With regard to this clone: The gene symbols are mouse symbols. The read terminates 1 residue before the CDR3 end, so the remaining end is supplied by the germline J gene. This chain uses TRBV19 with TRBJ2-1; the D is unclear. Per germline, CDR1 FNHDT and CDR2 SITEND (reference sequence). The CDR3 totals 13 residues. V was pared by 5 bases and J by 7 bases, with 13 bases between. The covered CDR3 bases are TGTGCCAGCAGCCCCCGTCCGGGGGCTGAGCAGTTC. Translated, it gives CASSPRPGAEQF. The whole CDR3 region reads CASSPRPGAEQFF.

With respect to this clone: Gene and germline names: mouse. The CDR3 protein is CASSRQGAQDTQYF. The CDR3 bases that were read are TGTGCCAGCAGTAGACAGGGGGCCCAAGACACCCAGTAC. The rearrangement joins TRBV13-1 to TRBJ2-5, with TRBD1 matching over 10 bases. The read ends 1 residue shy of where the CDR3 ends; the end is completed using the germline J gene. Germline CDR1 and CDR2: NSHNY and SYGAGN. With 4 bases clipped from V and 2 bases from J, the junction kept 1 base outside the gene matches. The CDR3 spans 14 residues.

As concerns this clone: Mouse names are used for the genes. The missing CDR3 end, 1 residue past where the read stops, is filled in from the germline J gene. The chain is built from TRBV14 and TRBJ1-1; tentatively, D is TRBD1 (5 bases). Germline values: CDR1 SGHDT, CDR2 FRDEAV. The CDR3 loop spans 13 amino acids. Deletions cut 5 bases from V and 0 bases from J, with 8 bases between. Incomplete CDR3 DNA: TGTGCCAGCAGGGACATAGCAAACACAGAAGTCTTC. It yields the protein CASRDIANTEVF. The whole CDR3 is CASRDIANTEVFF.

About this clone: The gene symbols are mouse symbols. The read halts 1 residue ahead of the CDR3 end, with the missing end drawn from the germline J gene. The chain has TRBV13-1 and TRBJ1-5; no clear D. Germline values: CDR1 NSHNY, CDR2 SYGAGN. The CDR3 is made up of 12 amino acids. V gave up 2 bases and J gave up 4 bases, with 4 bases separating them. CDR3 sequence: CASSEGNQAPLF. The sequenced CDR3 bases are TGTGCCAGCAGTGAAGGAAACCAGGCTCCGCTT.

About this clone itself: Gene and germline names: mouse. The read halts 1 residue ahead of the CDR3 end, with the missing end drawn from the germline J gene. The chain joins TRBV13-1 to TRBJ1-6, with TRBD1 matching 9 bases. TRBJ1-6 is labeled an ORF, and its function is uncertain. The CDR3 contains 15 residues. The germline V gene encodes CDR1 NSHNY and CDR2 SYGAGN. The J segment lost 8 bases and the V segment lost 3 bases, leaving 6 bases of the junction unmatched. The CDR3 protein is CASSGGQGRDSPLYF. Partial CDR3 DNA: TGTGCCAGCAGTGGTGGACAGGGGCGGGATTCGCCCCTCTAC.

For this clone: All gene names here are mouse names. The read terminates 1 residue before the CDR3 end, so the remaining end is supplied by the germline J gene. This rearrangement joins TRBV29 to TRBJ2-4; TRBD1 agrees at 9 bases. This CDR3 region has 14 residues. The ends lost 6 bases at V and 1 base at J; junction bases unmatched: 2. Germline V lookup: CDR1 MSHET, CDR2 SYDVDS. The CDR3 loop reads CASSRDRGQNTLYF. Partial CDR3 DNA: TGTGCTAGCAGCCGGGACAGGGGTCAAAACACCTTGTAC.